These T cell receptor beta chains were read from a single sample in a study of cytomegalovirus exposure and HLA in healthy donors. Some clones are missing from TCRdb's copy, which holds only in-frame ones; the method was immunoSEQ multiplex PCR. The sample has approximately 150,000 clones, 68% seen once. Sequencing was done on a sample of PBMCs. These receptors originate from a man aged 50-60 years in good health and CMV-seronegative. Each CDR3 is given with its conserved first and last residue. Fields, in order: J gene, clone size, V gene, D gene, CDR3 DNA, CDR3 protein. A D gene is named only where the DNA matches it firmly. Not all rows give a size; the values are once, few, many and, for expanded clones, a class.

j_gene: TRBJ2-1; abundance: -; v_gene: TRBV2; d_gene: -; CDR3nt: TGTGCCAGCAGGCCCTGGGGGGTGAACAATGAGCAGTTCTTC; CDR3aa: CASRPWGVNNEQFF
j_gene: TRBJ1-1; abundance: few; v_gene: TRBV28; d_gene: TRBD1; CDR3nt: TGTGCCAGCCGGGACAGTACGACCACTGAAGCTTTCTTT; CDR3aa: CASRDSTTTEAFF
j_gene: TRBJ2-2; abundance: -; v_gene: TRBV6-5; d_gene: -; CDR3nt: TGTGCCAGCAGGGCCGGGGGAGTAAACACCGGGGAGCTGTTTTTT; CDR3aa: CASRAGGVNTGELFF
j_gene: TRBJ1-2; abundance: -; v_gene: TRBV5-1; d_gene: -; CDR3nt: TGCGCCAGCAGCTTGGCTACCCGGACAGTTAACTATGGCTACACCTTC; CDR3aa: CASSLATRTVNYGYTF
j_gene: TRBJ1-5; abundance: -; v_gene: TRBV6-1; d_gene: TRBD1; CDR3nt: TGTGCCAGCAGTGGAGAGACAGGGAACCATTTT; CDR3aa: CASSGETGNHF
j_gene: TRBJ2-3; abundance: -; v_gene: TRBV4-1; d_gene: -; CDR3nt: TGCGCCAGCAGCCAAGACCGGACTAACACAGATACGCAGTATTTT; CDR3aa: CASSQDRTNTDTQYF
j_gene: TRBJ2-1; abundance: once; v_gene: TRBV27; d_gene: TRBD1; CDR3nt: TGTGCCAGCATTGGCCGGGACAGGGGGTTCGGTGAGCAGTTCTTC; CDR3aa: CASIGRDRGFGEQFF
j_gene: TRBJ2-7; abundance: -; v_gene: TRBV7-9; d_gene: TRBD1; CDR3nt: TGTGCCAGCAGCTTCGGACAGGGCTACGAGCAGTACTTC; CDR3aa: CASSFGQGYEQYF
j_gene: TRBJ1-2; abundance: -; v_gene: TRBV28; d_gene: -; CDR3nt: TGTGCCAGCAGCCTCGAAGGAGGGAGGGGCTACACCTTC; CDR3aa: CASSLEGGRGYTF
j_gene: TRBJ2-2; abundance: -; v_gene: TRBV19; d_gene: -; CDR3nt: TGTGCCAGTAGTATTACGGACACCGGGGAGCTGTTTTTT; CDR3aa: CASSITDTGELFF
j_gene: TRBJ2-3; abundance: few; v_gene: TRBV7-2; d_gene: -; CDR3nt: TGTGCCAGCAGCTTAGCCCAGGCCACAGATACGCAGTATTTT; CDR3aa: CASSLAQATDTQYF
j_gene: TRBJ2-1; abundance: -; v_gene: TRBV5-1; d_gene: TRBD2; CDR3nt: TGCGCCAGCAGCTTGGGTAGCGGGGGCCTCCGTTACAATGAGCAGTTCTTC; CDR3aa: CASSLGSGGLRYNEQFF
j_gene: TRBJ2-7; abundance: -; v_gene: TRBV7-9; d_gene: -; CDR3nt: TGTGCCAGCAGCTTAGGAACAGGAGTTTACGAGCAGTACTTC; CDR3aa: CASSLGTGVYEQYF
j_gene: TRBJ1-1; abundance: -; v_gene: TRBV6-5; d_gene: -; CDR3nt: TGTGCCAGCCTCAGGGTAGGGACTGAAGCTTTCTTT; CDR3aa: CASLRVGTEAFF
j_gene: TRBJ1-3; abundance: -; v_gene: TRBV19; d_gene: -; CDR3nt: TGTGCCAGTGGAGAGCCCTTCTCTGGAAACACCATATATTTT; CDR3aa: CASGEPFSGNTIYF
j_gene: TRBJ2-3; abundance: -; v_gene: TRBV2; d_gene: -; CDR3nt: TGTGCCAGCAAAACATTCCTCCAAGATACGCAGTATTTT; CDR3aa: CASKTFLQDTQYF
j_gene: TRBJ1-4; abundance: -; v_gene: TRBV29-1; d_gene: TRBD1; CDR3nt: TGCAGCGGTGGGGACAGGCTGAATGAAAAACTGCTTTTT; CDR3aa: CSGGDRLNEKLLF
j_gene: TRBJ1-4; abundance: -; v_gene: TRBV6-4; d_gene: TRBD1; CDR3nt: TGTGCCAGCAGTGACTCTGGGGTGGGACAGACGAATGAAAAACTGTTTTTT; CDR3aa: CASSDSGVGQTNEKLFF
j_gene: TRBJ2-3; abundance: -; v_gene: TRBV7-2; d_gene: -; CDR3nt: TGTGCCAGCAGCTTAGGTGGAGGGGCAGATACGCAGTATTTT; CDR3aa: CASSLGGGADTQYF
j_gene: TRBJ2-2; abundance: -; v_gene: TRBV2; d_gene: -; CDR3nt: TGTGCCAGCAGTGAAGAACAGCCGACCGGGGAGCTGTTTTTT; CDR3aa: CASSEEQPTGELFF
j_gene: TRBJ1-5; abundance: few; v_gene: TRBV4-1; d_gene: -; CDR3nt: TGCGCCAGCAGCCAGGAGGGACGGAGCAATCAGCCCCAGCATTTT; CDR3aa: CASSQEGRSNQPQHF
j_gene: TRBJ2-5; abundance: few; v_gene: TRBV11-2; d_gene: -; CDR3nt: TGTGCCAGCAGCTATTACAGGGCTAAAGAGACCCAGTACTTC; CDR3aa: CASSYYRAKETQYF
j_gene: TRBJ1-3; abundance: -; v_gene: TRBV5-6; d_gene: -; CDR3nt: TGTGCCAGCAGCTACCCATCGGGACATCAGGCGCACACCATATATTTT; CDR3aa: CASSYPSGHQAHTIYF
j_gene: TRBJ1-4; abundance: -; v_gene: TRBV5-1; d_gene: TRBD1; CDR3nt: TGCGCCAGCAGCTCCTCGGACAGGTCCGCGCTCTTTTTT; CDR3aa: CASSSSDRSALFF
j_gene: TRBJ1-1; abundance: few; v_gene: TRBV18; d_gene: -; CDR3nt: TGTGCCAGCTCATCGACAGCCAGCAATGTGATGACTTTCTTT; CDR3aa: CASSSTASNVMTFF
j_gene: TRBJ1-6; abundance: -; v_gene: TRBV2; d_gene: TRBD1; CDR3nt: TGTGCCAGCAGTGAAAGACAGGGTAATTCACCCCTCCACTTT; CDR3aa: CASSERQGNSPLHF
j_gene: TRBJ1-5; abundance: -; v_gene: TRBV4-3; d_gene: TRBD1; CDR3nt: TGCGCCAGCAGCCTAGAAAGCACAGGGGCAGGGAGCAATCAGCCCCAGCATTTT; CDR3aa: CASSLESTGAGSNQPQHF
j_gene: TRBJ1-6; abundance: -; v_gene: TRBV13; d_gene: -; CDR3nt: TGTGCCAGCAGCTTGGAGGCAGGGGAAAATTCACCCCTCCACTTT; CDR3aa: CASSLEAGENSPLHF
j_gene: TRBJ2-1; abundance: once; v_gene: TRBV7-2; d_gene: TRBD1; CDR3nt: TGTGCCAGCAGCTTAGTTTGGACAGGCTACAATGAGCAGTTCTTC; CDR3aa: CASSLVWTGYNEQFF
j_gene: TRBJ2-7; abundance: -; v_gene: TRBV27; d_gene: -; CDR3nt: TGTGCCAGCAGTTTAAGGGGAGGAGACTACTCCTACGAGCAGTACTTC; CDR3aa: CASSLRGGDYSYEQYF
j_gene: TRBJ2-5; abundance: -; v_gene: TRBV11-2; d_gene: TRBD1; CDR3nt: TGTGCCAGCAGCCTTGACAGGGGGTCCCAAGAGACCCAGTACTTC; CDR3aa: CASSLDRGSQETQYF
j_gene: TRBJ1-5; abundance: -; v_gene: TRBV28; d_gene: -; CDR3nt: TGTGCCAGCAGTTTTAACTTCTTTAGCAATCAGCCCCAGCATTTT; CDR3aa: CASSFNFFSNQPQHF
j_gene: TRBJ2-5; abundance: -; v_gene: TRBV5-6; d_gene: TRBD2; CDR3nt: TGTGCCAGCAGCTTATTAGCGGGGGGCCTAAGGGAACAAGAGACCCAGTACTTC; CDR3aa: CASSLLAGGLREQETQYF
j_gene: TRBJ1-2; abundance: -; v_gene: TRBV5-6; d_gene: TRBD1; CDR3nt: TGTGCCAGCAGCTTGGGACAGGGGACCTTCTATGGCTACACCTTC; CDR3aa: CASSLGQGTFYGYTF
j_gene: TRBJ1-1; abundance: -; v_gene: TRBV7-2; d_gene: TRBD1; CDR3nt: TGTGCCAGCAGCTTGAGACAGGGATACACTGAAGCTTTCTTT; CDR3aa: CASSLRQGYTEAFF
j_gene: TRBJ2-7; abundance: few; v_gene: TRBV14; d_gene: TRBD1; CDR3nt: TGTGCCAGCAAGGCACAGGGGGCCCATCCCTGGTACTTC; CDR3aa: CASKAQGAHPWYF
j_gene: TRBJ2-2; abundance: -; v_gene: TRBV5-1; d_gene: TRBD1; CDR3nt: TGCGCCAGCAGCTTCGACAGGGAGAGGGCCGGGGAGCTGTTTTTT; CDR3aa: CASSFDRERAGELFF
j_gene: TRBJ1-2; abundance: few; v_gene: TRBV29-1; d_gene: -; CDR3nt: TGCAGCGTGGGCGATACAGGGTCACTGAACTATGGCTACACCTTC; CDR3aa: CSVGDTGSLNYGYTF
j_gene: TRBJ1-4; abundance: -; v_gene: TRBV27; d_gene: -; CDR3nt: TGTGCCAGCAGTTTTCAGGGGAATAGTAAGAAACTGTTTTTT; CDR3aa: CASSFQGNSKKLFF
j_gene: TRBJ2-3; abundance: -; v_gene: TRBV27; d_gene: TRBD1; CDR3nt: TGTGCCAGCAGGATAGGCGGGACAGGGCTCACAGATACGCAGTATTTT; CDR3aa: CASRIGGTGLTDTQYF
j_gene: TRBJ2-4; abundance: once; v_gene: TRBV19; d_gene: -; CDR3nt: TGTGCCAGTAGTATTGGAACAGTAAACATTCAGTACTTC; CDR3aa: CASSIGTVNIQYF
j_gene: TRBJ2-6; abundance: -; v_gene: TRBV19; d_gene: -; CDR3nt: TGTGCCAGTAGTATGGGGCCTCGGGGGGCCAACGTCCTGACTTTC; CDR3aa: CASSMGPRGANVLTF
j_gene: TRBJ2-1; abundance: -; v_gene: TRBV7-2; d_gene: TRBD2; CDR3nt: TGTGCCAGCAGCTCCCTCGGGGGGGGGCTGACTTACAATGAGCAGTTCTTC; CDR3aa: CASSSLGGGLTYNEQFF
j_gene: TRBJ2-6; abundance: -; v_gene: TRBV7-2; d_gene: TRBD1; CDR3nt: TGTGCCAGCAGCCAACGGACAGGTGCAGGGGCCAACGTCCTGACTTTC; CDR3aa: CASSQRTGAGANVLTF
j_gene: TRBJ2-7; abundance: -; v_gene: TRBV6-5; d_gene: TRBD1; CDR3nt: TGTGCCAGCAGTAATCCGACAGGGGGCGTCTACGAGCAGTACTTC; CDR3aa: CASSNPTGGVYEQYF
j_gene: TRBJ2-3; abundance: -; v_gene: TRBV13; d_gene: -; CDR3nt: TGTGCCAGCAGCTCACCTAGGGGTACGCAGTATTTT; CDR3aa: CASSSPRGTQYF
j_gene: TRBJ2-1; abundance: once; v_gene: TRBV7-2; d_gene: -; CDR3nt: TGTGCCAGCAGTCCCGGACTTAGCAATGAGCAGTTCTTC; CDR3aa: CASSPGLSNEQFF
j_gene: TRBJ2-1; abundance: -; v_gene: TRBV7-2; d_gene: -; CDR3nt: TGTGCCAGCAGCCTGTCCGGGTGGGGGGAACTCTACAATGAGCAGTTCTTC; CDR3aa: CASSLSGWGELYNEQFF
j_gene: TRBJ2-3; abundance: -; v_gene: TRBV19; d_gene: TRBD2; CDR3nt: TGTGCCAGTAGTCCGGGACTACTTAGCACAGATACGCAGTATTTT; CDR3aa: CASSPGLLSTDTQYF
j_gene: TRBJ1-4; abundance: -; v_gene: TRBV5-1; d_gene: -; CDR3nt: TGCGCCAGCAGCTTTCAGGGGTTTAATGAAAAACTGTTTTTT; CDR3aa: CASSFQGFNEKLFF
j_gene: TRBJ1-3; abundance: -; v_gene: TRBV4-3; d_gene: -; CDR3nt: TGCGCCAGCAGCCAAGATGGCGGAAACACCATATATTTT; CDR3aa: CASSQDGGNTIYF
j_gene: TRBJ2-7; abundance: few; v_gene: TRBV19; d_gene: TRBD2; CDR3nt: TGTGCCAGTAAGTGGACTAGCGGGGACTACGAGCAGTACTTC; CDR3aa: CASKWTSGDYEQYF
j_gene: TRBJ2-5; abundance: -; v_gene: TRBV19; d_gene: -; CDR3nt: TGTGCCAGTAGTACCCATGACGTCCAGGGGAGAAGAGGGCAGTACTTC; CDR3aa: CASSTHDVQGRRGQYF
j_gene: TRBJ1-4; abundance: -; v_gene: TRBV4-3; d_gene: -; CDR3nt: TGCGCCAGCAGCCAGGACAGCTTTTGGGGGACTAATGAAAAACTGTTTTTT; CDR3aa: CASSQDSFWGTNEKLFF
j_gene: TRBJ2-2; abundance: -; v_gene: TRBV28; d_gene: TRBD1; CDR3nt: TGTGCCAGCAGTTCCTACGGCAGGGGGCTAACCGGGGAGCTGTTTTTT; CDR3aa: CASSSYGRGLTGELFF